This TCR beta chain was recovered during a study of blood T cell repertoires in COVID-19. Across the study: The cDNA or gDNA used as material had been derived from T cells, B-cell-depleted T cells, or PBMCs.

V gave up 4 bases and J gave up 6 bases, with 19 bases separating them. The germline gives CDR1 LNHDA, CDR2 SQIVND (reference sequence). The CDR3 contains 15 residues. In the original workflow: Counts of nucleated cells, estimated from reference gene primer amplification, were obtained. Sequenced by immunoSEQ multiplex PCR; TCRdb stores in-frame clones only, minus some. From that table come the V and J calls and clone size; the DNA was used to work out D and trimming. The profile shows approximately 210,000 clones, 80% to 85% of them singletons. The sample consisted of peripheral blood. The gene calls are TRBV19 and TRBJ2-7; D perhaps matches TRBD1 (5 bases). The origin of this receptor is a man aged 30 to 39 with active or convalescent COVID-19. CDR3 region: CASSTGASSWGEQYF. The CDR3 bases are TGTGCCAGTAGTACTGGGGCTAGTTCATGGGGCGAGCAGTACTTC.